This T cell receptor beta chain emerged from a study of CD8+ T cells in alopecia areata (dated by TCRdb to the late 2010s). About the study as a whole: The treated patients took part in an open-label pilot trial in which moderate-to-severe alopecia areata was treated with oral tofacitinib at 5 to 10 mg twice daily. Patients stayed on tofacitinib for 6 to 18 months and then had 6 months of follow-up off drug so that delayed response and recurrence could be assessed. In both human patients and the C3H/HeJ mouse model, the study applied high-throughput TCRbeta sequencing to look at T cell clonal expansion in alopecia areata. On the human side, TCRbeta sequencing was run on scalp tissue and on sorted CD4+ and CD8+ peripheral blood T cells from healthy controls and from alopecia areata patients with either patchy or totalis/universalis disease. Patients on tofacitinib were biopsied at baseline and after 4 and 24 weeks of treatment, and several of the patients also had a later scalp biopsy. Clonality in the scalp was compared among normal scalp (n=4), patchy alopecia areata scalp (n=8), and alopecia totalis/universalis scalp (n=8). The RNA source kit depended on sample type: the PAXgene miRNA kit for fixed scalp, the miRNeasy kit for PBMCs, and the RNeasy kit for mouse skin. Amplification of TCRbeta CDR3 regions was done by immunoSEQ multiplex PCR using 35 Vbeta forward primers and 13 Jbeta reverse primers. General study outcomes and caveats: Shared TCR sequences between patients were less evident than in mice, which may be partly attributable to HLA diversity in the patient population. Unlike mouse skin, which is dominated by gammadelta T cells, normal human skin has resident alphabeta T cells that are also sequenced, and this complicates analysis of the scalp TCR repertoire. Higher clonality and more expanded CD8+ clones were observed in lesional scalp than in normal scalp, particularly in alopecia totalis/universalis, a finding suggestive of antigenic drive.

CDR1 is given as MGHRA and CDR2 as YSYEKL, both from the germline V gene. At the junction V is shortened by 0 bases and J by 8 bases, with 5 bases in between. From its cysteine to its phenylalanine, the CDR3 spans 13 amino acids. The sequence is cut down to CDR3 DNA, 39 bases in frame from base 1. On this clone: What this receptor recognizes is not known. Base qualities are missing; no much larger clone stands one base away.

Libraries were made using the immunoSEQ multiplex PCR assay. For TCR sequencing, RNA was extracted from every sample and reverse transcribed into cDNA to serve as template. SuperScript III was used to make first-strand cDNA, primed with a 2:1 mix of oligo-dT and random hexamers. A synthetic immune receptor repertoire was used to measure amplification bias, and any remaining bias was corrected computationally. As for the original processing: After raw reads were preprocessed to remove errors, the CDR3 was defined following IMGT conventions as running from the conserved cysteine to phenylalanine. Clonality was computed as 1 minus the Shannon entropy, with the entropy normalized by log2 of the number of productive unique TCRs. Scalp TCRbeta sequences were cross-referenced with sorted blood CD4 and CD8 repertoires so that the CD4 or CD8 identity of scalp clones could be inferred. TCRdb carries this immuneACCESS record with in-frame sequences only. Its versions omit some clonotypes, under half of them owing to an unresolved V gene in the studies checked, with the rest unexplained. The V and J calls and clone size are taken from that table; D and trimming were inferred from the DNA. For this sample there are roughly 250,000 clones; around two thirds appear just once. The top ten hold roughly 1.2% of the sample.

The meaning of the sample's time point label: baseline before oral tofacitinib. From alopecia areata patients, peripheral blood was collected along with lesional scalp punch biopsies. PBMCs were isolated by density centrifugation and stained for CD3, CD4 and CD8, and CD4+ and CD8+ T cells were sorted on a FACSAria. Here the chain combines TRBV4-1 and TRBJ1-6; the D gene is not confidently resolved. The sequence was collected from a human donor with alopecia areata. This specimen was CD4+ T cells sorted from blood, taken at week 0. This receptor has the CDR3 CASSQEGYSPLHF. The DNA sequence is as follows: TGCGCCAGCAGCCAAGAAGGGTATTCACCCCTCCACTTT.